This T cell receptor beta chain appears in the sequencing data of a study of human CD4 T cells and Enterobacteriaceae. Ex vivo total memory CD4+ cells were sequenced at deep level. The method was immunoSEQ multiplex PCR; TCRdb's version includes in-frame clones alone and lacks a portion of them. This sample has approximately 26,000 clones, with 80% to 90% found just once. Sorting took every CD4+ cell except CD45RA+CCR7+CD95- naive cells, reaching over 95% purity. Before sorting, cells positive for CD8, CD14, CD16, CD56, CD19 or bright CD25 were removed. The CDR3 runs 16 residues. The V and J ends lost 3 bases and 10 bases respectively, with 19 bases between them. The germline V gene has CDR1 SNHLY and CDR2 FYNNEI.

Sequencing was performed on memory CD4+ T cells from blood. This sequence was found in a human donor in good health. The genes are TRBV2 and TRBJ1-6; D is unresolved. The CDR3 nucleotides read TGTGCCAGCAGTGATAATGCTTACCAAAGGTCATCACCCCTCCACTTT. It is translated as CASSDNAYQRSSPLHF.